This entry lists 29 T cell receptor beta chains sequenced from one sample in a study of regulatory T cells in long-lasting Graves disease. Time point meaning: persistent/refractory GD, antithyroid drugs over 5 years with positive TRAb. From RNA extracted from PBMCs, the TCR library was made. CDR3 regions were amplified by Arm-PCR using iRepertoire HTBI primers to build TCR beta libraries. TCRdb re-derived calls from the multiplex PCR reads in MiXCR, one entry per CDR3 protein. The sample has 650,000 to 850,000 distinct CDR3 sequences, around 30% seen once; the top ten hold about two fifths. The input for sequencing was peripheral blood mononuclear cells (PBMCs), taken when the disease was refractory, from a patient treated with antithyroid drugs. The receptors originated from a female donor with Graves disease.

This clonotype was counted many times. The chain employs TRBV7-2 and TRBJ1-2; D is possibly TRBD1 (6 bases). Looked up from germline, CDR1 is SGHTA and CDR2 is FQGNSA. The CDR3 runs 15 residues. Trimming left V 1 base short and J 1 base short, with 10 bases between. In nucleotides, the CDR3 is TGTGCCAGCAGCTTAGGGGACAACTATAACTATGGCTACACCTTC. It translates to CASSLGDNYNYGYTF.

In DNA form, the CDR3 reads TGTGCCAGCTCAACGGGGTCCCACGAGCAGTACTTC. Encoded protein: CASSTGSHEQYF. This sequence joins TRBV12-3 or TRBV12-4 and TRBJ2-7; the D gene is possibly TRBD2 (5 bases). V was trimmed by 8 bases and J by 5 bases, leaving 13 bases between them. The CDR3 is made up of 12 amino acids.

The chain recombines TRBV12-3 or TRBV12-4 with TRBJ1-5; unclear D gene. The CDR3 runs to 15 residues. With 2 bases removed from V and 1 base from J, the gap between germline ends came to 9 bases. The CDR3 spells CASSLRLQSNQPQHF. DNA for the CDR3: TGTGCCAGCAGTTTACGGTTGCAGAGCAATCAGCCCCAGCATTTT.

The V gene is TRBV15, the J gene TRBJ1-1; tentatively, D is TRBD1 (5 bases). The germline V and J ends were trimmed by 0 bases and 6 bases, with 11 bases remaining between them. Germline V gives CDR1 LNHNV, CDR2 YYDKDF (reference sequence). The CDR3 is 14 amino acids. The CDR3 sequence: CATSRDRRDPEAFF. Written as DNA, the CDR3 is TGTGCCACCAGCAGAGATCGCAGGGACCCTGAAGCTTTCTTT.

The CDR3 loop is CATRGQAYTGELFF. The CDR3 region has the DNA TGTGCCACCAGAGGACAGGCTTACACCGGGGAGCTGTTTTTT. V usage is TRBV24-1 and J usage is TRBJ2-2, with 7 bases that match TRBD1. This CDR3 has 14 amino acids. After removal of 7 bases from V and 3 bases from J, the junction contained 4 bases not matched to a gene. Germline V gives CDR1 KGHDR, CDR2 SFDVKD.

This clonotype was counted between two and nine times. J is TRBJ1-1 and V is TRBV20-1, with D possibly TRBD1 on 5 matching bases. There are 13 residues in the CDR3. Germline CDR1 DFQATT, CDR2 SNEGSKA (reference sequence). Trimming took 5 bases from V and 5 from J, leaving 15 bases between them. CDR3 protein: CSAPGDSGTEAFF. CDR3 DNA sequence: TGCAGTGCTCCGGGTGACAGCGGGACTGAAGCTTTCTTT.

This clonotype was counted a few times. This chain uses TRBV9 with TRBJ1-5; D is unresolved. From germline, CDR1 is SGDLS and CDR2 YYNGEE. This CDR3 region has 14 residues. V lost 3 bases, J lost 0 bases, and 7 bases lay in between. CDR3 residues: CASSGAHSNQPQHF. DNA for the CDR3: TGTGCCAGCAGCGGAGCCCATAGCAATCAGCCCCAGCATTTT.

This clonotype has only a few counts. V usage is TRBV6-1 and J usage is TRBJ1-2, with D uncertain. This CDR3 comprises 15 residues. Trimming left V 4 bases short and J 2 bases short, with 14 bases between. CDR1 is MNHNS and CDR2 is SASEGT in the germline V gene. CDR3 coding DNA: TGTGCCAGCAGTGGAAATCGGGCCAAGAACTATGGCTACACCTTC. Its protein is CASSGNRAKNYGYTF.

The chain uses TRBV7-2 and TRBJ1-1; tentatively, D is TRBD1 (5 bases). The germline V gene has CDR1 SGHTA and CDR2 FQGNSA. This CDR3 is built from 16 residues. V lost 6 bases and J lost 0, with 17 bases in between. The CDR3 spells CASSSSRGTVNTEAFF. The CDR3 coding sequence is TGTGCCAGCAGTTCATCTCGGGGGACCGTGAACACTGAAGCTTTCTTT.

In this sample, this clonotype turned up once. The germline gene is not matched at one end of the junction; a read error may be the cause. The V gene is TRBV4-2, the J gene TRBJ2-4; D not resolved. The CDR3 runs 8 residues. Germline assignment: CDR1 LGHNA and CDR2 YNFKEQ. This chain's CDR3 is CASSPVFF. DNA for the CDR3: TGTGCCAGCAGCCCTGTATTCTTC.

The chain links TRBV28 to TRBJ2-7; 9 bases fit TRBD2. Trimming took 4 bases from V and 1 from J; bases not matched to a gene: 5. The CDR3 is made up of 15 amino acids. Germline CDR1 is MDHEN and CDR2 is SYDVKM. Here the CDR3 reads CASSSRLAVSYEQYF. CDR3 bases: TGTGCCAGCAGTTCGCGACTAGCGGTGTCCTACGAGCAGTACTTC.

In its sample, this clonotype was seen many times. The chain couples TRBV19 to TRBJ2-7; D is tentatively TRBD1 or TRBD2 (5 bases each). CDR1 is LNHDA, CDR2 SQIVND, per germline (reference sequence). V lost 4 bases and J lost 1, with 11 bases in between. The CDR3 extends over 14 amino acids. DNA of the CDR3: TGTGCCAGTAGTAGGGGACCGAAGTCCTACGAGCAGTACTTC. Translation: CASSRGPKSYEQYF.

This clonotype was picked up many times. The rearrangement links TRBV2 to TRBJ1-2; D perhaps matches TRBD1 (6 bases). Germline V lookup: CDR1 SNHLY, CDR2 FYNNEI. Trimming removed 3 bases from V and 6 bases from J, with 14 bases in between. This CDR3 comprises 14 residues. CDR3 coding DNA: TGTGCCAGCAGTGAGTTAGGGGGGTTCGATGGCTACACCTTC. Residues: CASSELGGFDGYTF.

This clonotype was seen a few times. This chain's CDR3 is CSGLALQETQYF. Written as DNA, the CDR3 is TGCAGTGGACTAGCGTTGCAAGAGACCCAGTACTTC. V usage is TRBV20-1 and J usage is TRBJ2-5, with 8 bases that match TRBD2. Germline CDR1 DFQATT, CDR2 SNEGSKA (reference sequence). V was clipped by 7 bases and J by 2 bases; unmatched bases: 3. The CDR3 consists of 12 residues.

The rearrangement joins TRBV12-3 or TRBV12-4 to TRBJ2-7, with D perhaps TRBD2 (6 bases). V dropped 11 bases and J dropped 3 bases, with 20 bases sitting between them. The length of the CDR3 is 14 residues. CDR3 DNA: TGTGCCGGCACCTTCCGCGCGGGGAGCTACGAGCAGTACTTC. This sequence encodes CAGTFRAGSYEQYF.

This clonotype was counted many times. This chain uses TRBV2 with TRBJ2-6; D call uncertain. Per the germline V gene, CDR1 is SNHLY and CDR2 is FYNNEI. The germline V and J ends were trimmed by 5 bases and 2 bases, with 4 bases remaining between them. The CDR3 spans 13 residues. The CDR3 spells CASSKAGANVLTF. CDR3 nucleotides: TGTGCCAGCAGTAAGGCTGGGGCCAACGTCCTGACTTTC.

This clonotype was detected only a few times. J is TRBJ1-1 and V is TRBV12-3 or TRBV12-4; D gene uncertain. V dropped 7 bases and J dropped 1 base, with 10 bases sitting between them. There are 13 residues in the CDR3. This CDR3 reads CASTKQGNTEAFF. CDR3 in DNA: TGTGCCAGCACCAAGCAAGGGAACACTGAAGCTTTCTTT.

For this clonotype: A single base separates this from a much larger clone, so it may be a read error. The chain is built from TRBV7-8 and TRBJ1-2; tentative D call: TRBD1 (5 bases). The CDR3 extends over 13 amino acids. Deletions cut 2 bases from V and 6 bases from J, with 10 bases between. Per the germline V gene, CDR1 is SGHVS and CDR2 is FQNEAQ. The CDR3 spells CASSLSGTNGYTF. As DNA, the CDR3 is TGTGCCAGCAGCTTATCCGGGACTAATGGCTACACCTTC.

The V gene is TRBV2, the J gene TRBJ1-2; a possible D gene is TRBD1 (5 bases). The ends were cut back, 6 bases at V and 2 bases at J, with 13 bases in the middle. CDR3 size: 14 residues. Germline CDR1 SNHLY, CDR2 FYNNEI. The CDR3 DNA follows: TGTGCCAGCAGCCCGAAGACAGAAAACTATGGCTACACCTTC. Its translation is CASSPKTENYGYTF. Full variable domain (rest looked up from reference TRBV2 and TRBJ1-2): EPEVTQTPSHQVTQMGQEVILRCVPISNHLYFYWYRQILGQKVEFLVSFYNNEISEKSEIFDDQFSVERPDGSNFTLKIRSTKLEDSAMYFCASSPKTENYGYTFGSGTRLTVV.

The rearrangement uses TRBV3-1 and TRBJ1-5, with 8 bases lining up with TRBD1. Germline assignment: CDR1 LGHDT and CDR2 YNNKEL (reference sequence). V shed 3 bases, J shed 7 bases, and the junction held 5 bases outside the gene matches. This CDR3 is 14 amino acids long. The CDR3 bases are TGTGCCAGCAGCCAGTTGACAGGGGACCAGCCCCAGCATTTT. Protein: CASSQLTGDQPQHF.

The chain is built from TRBV7-9 and TRBJ1-4; no clear D. V lost 5 bases and J lost 2, with 9 bases in between. Germline V gene sequence: CDR1 SEHNR, CDR2 FQNEAQ (reference sequence). The CDR3 is made up of 14 amino acids. CDR3: CASSVGHTNEKLFF. The CDR3 DNA is TGTGCCAGCAGCGTAGGCCATACTAATGAAAAACTGTTTTTT.

This clonotype has more than one count but fewer than ten. The chain combines TRBV12-3 or TRBV12-4 with TRBJ2-2; 8 bases agree with TRBD2. The V gene end was trimmed by 3 bases and the J gene end by 6 bases; junction bases not matched to a gene: 6. The CDR3 length is 15 residues. CDR3 sequence (DNA): TGTGCCAGCAGTTTCAAGCGGGAGAAGGCCGGGGAGCTGTTTTTT. Encoded protein: CASSFKREKAGELFF.

The rearrangement joins TRBV5-1 to TRBJ2-5, with D perhaps assigned TRBD1 or TRBD2 (6 bases each). The CDR3 totals 16 residues. Germline-derived CDR1 and CDR2 are SGHRS and YFSETQ. The V gene lost 4 bases and the J gene lost 5 bases, with 21 bases spanning the gap. CDR3 DNA sequence: TGCGCCAGCAGCACAGGGAGGAACCCGAAGTGGGAGACCCAGTACTTC. This codes for CASSTGRNPKWETQYF.

The chain links TRBV10-3 to TRBJ1-1; 10 nucleotides align to TRBD1. There are 18 residues in the CDR3. The trim removed 3 bases at V and 4 bases at J, leaving 14 bases unmatched. The germline gives CDR1 ENHRY, CDR2 SYGVKD. CDR3 nucleotide sequence: TGTGCCATCAGTGACCGATTCCGGGACAGGGGTGGTGGCACTGAAGCTTTCTTT. Its translation is CAISDRFRDRGGGTEAFF.

This clonotype was observed at least ten times. The V call is TRBV7-8, the J call TRBJ1-5; D remains ambiguous. The CDR3 runs 13 residues. The germline V gene has CDR1 SGHVS and CDR2 FQNEAQ. V shed 2 bases and J shed 5 bases, with 7 bases lying between them. This CDR3 is CASSLNADQPQHF. Written as DNA, the CDR3 is TGTGCCAGCAGCTTAAACGCGGATCAGCCCCAGCATTTT.

This clonotype was counted at least ten times. The rearrangement joins TRBV28 to TRBJ1-1; TRBD1 aligns across 11 bases. Trimming removed 6 bases from V and 4 bases from J; junction bases left unmatched: 10. The CDR3 sequence is 16 residues long. The V gene's germline CDR1 is MDHEN and CDR2 SYDVKM. As DNA, the CDR3 is TGTGCCAGCAGCCGCGGACAGGGGGCGCAGGGCACTGAAGCTTTCTTT. This translates into CASSRGQGAQGTEAFF.

This rearrangement joins TRBV19 to TRBJ2-2, with D perhaps TRBD1 (10 bases). The germline V gene encodes CDR1 LNHDA and CDR2 SQIVND (reference sequence). The length of the CDR3 is 21 residues. V lost 4 bases, J lost 6 bases, and 33 bases lay in between. CDR3 amino acids: CASSTQPRQGASGKVAGELFF. As DNA, the CDR3 is TGTGCCAGTAGTACACAACCCCGACAGGGGGCTAGCGGGAAGGTTGCCGGGGAGCTGTTTTTT.

The chain uses TRBV20-1 and TRBJ2-6; D uncertain. This CDR3 spans 14 amino acids. The germline V gene has CDR1 DFQATT and CDR2 SNEGSKA (reference sequence). V was cut by 3 bases and J by 1 base, with 7 bases left in between. CDR3 DNA: TGCAGTGCTAGCCCCAGGTCTGGGGCCAACGTCCTGACTTTC. Translation gives CSASPRSGANVLTF.

The chain links TRBV10-3 to TRBJ1-4, with D unclear. Germline values: CDR1 ENHRY, CDR2 SYGVKD. Trimming took 2 bases from V and 3 from J, leaving 4 bases between them. The CDR3 spans 13 residues. CDR3 loop: CAISEGSNEKLFF. The CDR3 nucleotides are TGTGCCATCAGTGAGGGGTCTAATGAAAAACTGTTTTTT.